Each of the 29 T cell receptor beta chains below was sequenced from the same sample in a study of neurological immune-mediated disorders. From the 5' RACE reads, TCRdb called clonotypes with MiXCR, one entry per CDR3 protein. The data hold around 60,000 distinct CDR3 sequences, with about 3.3% observed a single time. Sample: PBMCs. Receptors were obtained from a woman in her sixties with multiple sclerosis.

V gene TRBV29-1 combines with J gene TRBJ2-3, with 14 bases matching TRBD2. This CDR3 spans 14 amino acids. The junction had 6 bases not matched to a gene; V was cut back by 3 bases and J by 10 bases. CDR1 SQVTM and CDR2 ANQGSEA come from the germline V gene. The CDR3 DNA follows: TGCAGCGTTGACGCGAGACTAGCGGGAGGGTCGCAGTATTTT. It specifies CSVDARLAGGSQYF.

This clonotype occurred many times. The rearrangement uses TRBV6-2 or TRBV6-3 and TRBJ2-2, with 7 bases identical to TRBD1. Germline CDR1 reads MNHEY; CDR2 reads SVGEGT. J lost 0 bases, V lost 7 bases, and 2 bases had no gene match. This CDR3 region has 14 residues. The CDR3 sequence is CASTDRANTGELFF. The CDR3 DNA is TGTGCCAGCACCGACAGGGCGAACACCGGGGAGCTGTTTTTT.

This clonotype was seen many times. The rearrangement uses TRBV10-2 and TRBJ1-1; possible D gene TRBD1, 6 bases. The germline V and J ends were trimmed by 3 bases and 4 bases, with 12 bases remaining between them. The CDR3 consists of 14 residues. Germline CDR1 and CDR2: WSHSY and SAAADI. This CDR3 reads CASSEFRGGTEAFF. The CDR3 region has the DNA TGCGCCAGCAGTGAATTCAGGGGTGGCACTGAAGCTTTCTTT.

The J gene is TRBJ2-7, the V gene TRBV6-6, with 11 bases matching TRBD2. The CDR3 is 15 amino acids. J gave up 1 base and V 6 bases, and 5 bases lay outside the gene matches. The germline gives CDR1 MNHNY, CDR2 SVGAGI (reference sequence). Here the CDR3 DNA reads TGTGCCAGCAGCCAGCCTAGCGGGGGGTCCTACGAGCAGTACTTC. This gives the protein CASSQPSGGSYEQYF.

This clonotype was observed at least ten times. CDR3 residues: CASSLGTYNEQFF. The CDR3 coding sequence is TGTGCCAGCAGCTTAGGGACCTACAATGAGCAGTTCTTC. The rearrangement links TRBV7-2 to TRBJ2-1; no clear D gene. From germline, CDR1 is SGHTA and CDR2 FQGNSA. Trimming cost V 1 base and J 2 bases, with 3 bases left between them. The CDR3 covers 13 residues.

Many counts were recorded for this clonotype. This chain joins TRBV4-1 and TRBJ1-2, with D perhaps TRBD1 (5 bases). Trimming cost V 5 bases and J 1 base, with 17 bases left between them. Germline V CDR1 and CDR2: MGHRA, YSYEKL. This CDR3 is built from 16 residues. CDR3 nucleotide sequence: TGCGCCAGCAGCAATTCCCAACAGGCCAATAACTATGGCTACACCTTC. It is translated as CASSNSQQANNYGYTF.

This clonotype was counted at least ten times. The chain links TRBV10-3 to TRBJ1-1, with D perhaps TRBD1 (6 bases). Trimming cost V 3 bases and J 1 base, with 6 bases left between them. Looked up from germline, CDR1 is ENHRY and CDR2 is SYGVKD. This CDR3 has 13 residues. The CDR3 here is CAISEQGNTEAFF. The CDR3, as DNA: TGTGCCATCAGTGAACAGGGGAACACTGAAGCTTTCTTT.

The sample holds many counts of this clonotype. The chain couples TRBV7-3 to TRBJ2-7; TRBD1 matches 11 bases. The CDR3 is made up of 18 amino acids. Germline CDR1 is SGHTA and CDR2 is FQGTGA. J was trimmed by 3 bases and V by 1 base; bases with no gene match: 11. CDR3 in DNA: TGTGCCAGCAGCTTAAGTTCTAGGACCGGGACAGGGGGCTACGAGCAGTACTTC. This codes for CASSLSSRTGTGGYEQYF.

The chain joins TRBV7-9 to TRBJ2-1, with 7 bases matching TRBD1. The CDR3 runs 16 residues. After removal of 5 bases from V and 0 bases from J, the junction contained 7 bases not matched to a gene. Germline CDR1 is SEHNR and CDR2 is FQNEAQ (reference sequence). CDR3 DNA: TGTGCCAGCAGCCCCCCGACAGGGAGCTCCTACAATGAGCAGTTCTTC. Translation: CASSPPTGSSYNEQFF.

The sample holds many counts of this clonotype. The V and J genes are TRBV11-2 and TRBJ2-3, with unresolved D. Germline V gene lookup returns CDR1 SGHAT and CDR2 FQNNGV. This CDR3 comprises 14 residues. V was shortened by 2 bases and J by 4 bases, with 10 bases between the two germline ends. CDR3 coding DNA: TGTGCCAGCAGCTTATTTCGTTCCTCAGATACGCAGTATTTT. Its translation is CASSLFRSSDTQYF. Complete variable domain (other parts from reference TRBV11-2 and TRBJ2-3): EAGVAQSPRYKIIEKRQSVAFWCNPISGHATLYWYQQILGQGPKLLIQFQNNGVVDDSQLPKDRFSAERLKGVDSTLKIQPAKLEDSAVYLCASSLFRSSDTQYFGPGTRLTVL.

Ten or more counts support this clonotype. V and J are TRBV20-1 and TRBJ2-1, with D possibly matching TRBD2 (5 bases). The CDR3 totals 12 residues. Looked up from germline, CDR1 is DFQATT and CDR2 is SNEGSKA (reference sequence). V lost 0 bases and J lost 9, with 9 bases in between. The chain's CDR3 is CSARDGIGEQFF. As DNA, the CDR3 is TGCAGTGCTAGAGACGGGATCGGTGAGCAGTTCTTC.

The sample holds many counts of this clonotype. The chain joins TRBV2 to TRBJ1-6; TRBD1 agrees at 9 bases. CDR3 length: 14 amino acids. The V and J ends lost 6 bases and 11 bases, in that order; junction bases with no gene match: 8. Germline-derived CDR1 and CDR2 are SNHLY and FYNNEI. CDR3 bases: TGTGCCAGCAGGGGCGCACAGGGGGCAACACCCCTCCACTTT. The encoded protein is CASRGAQGATPLHF.

At least ten counts were recorded for this clonotype. Germline and junction disagree at one end, which may indicate a read error. The CDR3, as DNA: TGTGCCAGCAGCCTGGGGCCAATCTTT. It translates to CASSLGPIF. This chain links TRBV6-6 with TRBJ1-1; TRBD1 is a possible D gene (5 bases). Germline-derived CDR1 and CDR2 are MNHNY and SVGAGI (reference sequence). The CDR3 covers 9 residues.

This clonotype was recorded at least ten times. This chain links TRBV18 with TRBJ2-1; D is possibly TRBD1 (5 bases). Trimming left V 5 bases short and J 5 bases short, with 10 bases between. The germline gives CDR1 KGHSH, CDR2 LQKENI. The CDR3 extends over 13 amino acids. The CDR3: CASSSTGDNEQFF. Here the CDR3 DNA reads TGTGCCAGCTCATCCACAGGTGACAATGAGCAGTTCTTC.

There are many counts of this clonotype. The chain combines TRBV5-1 with TRBJ2-7; 7 nucleotides line up with TRBD2. The CDR3 contains 14 residues. The V gene end was trimmed by 4 bases and the J gene end by 2 bases; junction bases not matched to a gene: 6. Germline CDR1 reads SGHRS; CDR2 reads YFSETQ. The CDR3 here is CASSLSGTAYEQYF. The CDR3 DNA reads as TGCGCCAGCAGCCTCAGCGGGACGGCCTACGAGCAGTACTTC.

This clonotype was found many times. J is TRBJ2-7 and V is TRBV15; a weak D match, TRBD2 (6 bases). V dropped 0 bases and J dropped 12 bases, with 21 bases sitting between them. Germline CDR1 LNHNV, CDR2 YYDKDF (reference sequence). The CDR3 loop spans 15 amino acids. CDR3 region: CATSRDGKGGTGWYF. CDR3 nucleotide sequence: TGTGCCACCAGCAGAGATGGTAAGGGAGGAACAGGCTGGTACTTC.

This clonotype was observed at least ten times. The chain employs TRBV15 and TRBJ2-2, with D perhaps TRBD1 (5 bases). The germline gives CDR1 LNHNV, CDR2 YYDKDF (reference sequence). The CDR3 is 13 residues long. V dropped 6 bases and J dropped 5 bases, with 10 bases sitting between them. CDR3 amino acids: CATRETETGELFF. In DNA form, the CDR3 reads TGTGCCACCAGGGAGACAGAGACCGGGGAGCTGTTTTTT.

There are many counts of this clonotype. The chain joins TRBV12-3 or TRBV12-4 to TRBJ1-1; D not certain. CDR3 length: 14 amino acids. Trimming stripped 8 bases from V and 1 base from J, with 14 bases between. CDR3 amino acids: CASGAQLRNTEAFF. The DNA for the CDR3 is TGTGCCAGCGGAGCACAGCTACGGAACACTGAAGCTTTCTTT.

This clonotype was observed many times. V is TRBV3-1 and J is TRBJ1-4; TRBD1 agrees at 7 bases. V shed 6 bases, J shed 5 bases, and the junction held 6 bases outside the gene matches. Germline V gives CDR1 LGHDT, CDR2 YNNKEL (reference sequence). This CDR3 spans 14 amino acids. The CDR3 DNA follows: TGTGCCAGCAGTCGACAGGGAGGGAATGAAAAACTGTTTTTT. Translated, it gives CASSRQGGNEKLFF.

This clonotype has at least ten counts. CDR3 residues: CASSLGYGYTF. The CDR3 nucleotides read TGTGCCAGCAGTTTAGGATATGGCTACACCTTC. The rearrangement uses TRBV12-3 or TRBV12-4 and TRBJ1-2, with D unresolved. Deletions cut 1 base from V and 5 bases from J, with 2 bases between. The CDR3 runs to 11 residues.

The sample holds a few counts of this clonotype. The V gene is TRBV19, the J gene TRBJ2-6; TRBD1 matches 7 bases. The V gene's germline CDR1 is LNHDA and CDR2 SQIVND (reference sequence). The CDR3 is made up of 17 amino acids. With V trimmed by 3 bases and J by 0 bases, 5 bases remained unmatched. The CDR3 sequence is CASSMGQLRSGANVLTF. CDR3 coding DNA: TGTGCCAGTAGTATGGGACAGTTACGCTCTGGGGCCAACGTCCTGACTTTC.

This clonotype was counted many times. V and J are TRBV20-1 and TRBJ2-3; perhaps TRBD1 as D (5 bases). Deletions cut 5 bases from V and 1 base from J, with 13 bases between. The V gene's germline CDR1 is DFQATT and CDR2 SNEGSKA (reference sequence). The CDR3 has 14 amino acids. CDR3 residues: CSAGRQPGTDTQYF. The CDR3 bases are TGCAGTGCTGGAAGACAGCCGGGCACAGATACGCAGTATTTT.

This clonotype was seen many times. The chain links TRBV5-1 to TRBJ2-3; TRBD1 is a possible D gene (5 bases). This CDR3 spans 14 amino acids. Between the trimmed V and J ends, which lost 4 bases and 4 bases, there was a span of 13 bases. Germline V gives CDR1 SGHRS, CDR2 YFSETQ. Written as DNA, the CDR3 is TGCGCCAGCAGCCCCGACAGACCGGCAGATACGCAGTATTTT. Its protein product is CASSPDRPADTQYF.

This clonotype appeared many times. This chain connects TRBV20-1 to TRBJ2-1, with D possibly matching TRBD2 (5 bases). The CDR3 length is 14 residues. V was clipped by 3 bases and J by 4 bases, with 13 bases between them. Germline CDR1 is DFQATT and CDR2 is SNEGSKA (reference sequence). CDR3 residues: CSASIPGMYNEQFF. The CDR3 region has the DNA TGCAGTGCTAGTATACCGGGAATGTACAATGAGCAGTTCTTC.

This clonotype was detected ten times or more. The chain joins TRBV20-1 to TRBJ1-5; TRBD1 is a possible D gene (5 bases). Germline-derived CDR1 and CDR2 are DFQATT and SNEGSKA (reference sequence). Trimming took off 2 bases at V and 4 bases at J, with 15 bases between the two ends. The length of the CDR3 is 15 residues. The CDR3 reads CSARQGVRDNQPQHF. Written as DNA, the CDR3 is TGCAGTGCTAGACAGGGCGTGAGGGATAATCAGCCCCAGCATTTT.

The sample holds many counts of this clonotype. The chain links TRBV20-1 to TRBJ2-1, with 8 bases that match TRBD2. The CDR3 consists of 15 residues. Germline values: CDR1 DFQATT, CDR2 SNEGSKA (reference sequence). The J segment lost 2 bases and the V segment lost 6 bases, leaving 9 bases of the junction unmatched. CDR3 amino acids: CSADFSGGAYNEQFF. CDR3 sequence (DNA): TGCAGTGCCGACTTCAGCGGGGGCGCCTACAATGAGCAGTTCTTC.

This clonotype has at least ten counts. The CDR3: CASLGGVNTIYF. The CDR3 coding sequence is TGTGCCAGCTTAGGGGGCGTAAACACCATATATTTT. The V call is TRBV12-3 or TRBV12-4, the J call TRBJ1-3, with 7 positions matching TRBD1. The CDR3 loop spans 12 amino acids. V dropped 8 bases and J dropped 6; count of bases not matched to a gene: 4.

In this sample, this clonotype turned up many times. This chain joins TRBV7-2 and TRBJ1-1; a weak D match, TRBD1 (6 bases). Looked up from germline, CDR1 is SGHTA and CDR2 is FQGNSA. The V end was cut by 2 bases, the J end by 4 bases, with 8 bases between. The length of the CDR3 is 13 residues. CDR3 residues: CASSLRGVTEAFF. DNA of the CDR3: TGTGCCAGCAGCTTAAGGGGGGTCACTGAAGCTTTCTTT.

This clonotype was counted ten times or more. V is TRBV9 and J is TRBJ2-1; D is undetermined. CDR3 length: 14 amino acids. From germline, CDR1 is SGDLS and CDR2 YYNGEE. Trimming left V 4 bases short and J 5 bases short, with 13 bases between. CDR3 loop: CASSLATLNNEQFF. The CDR3 coding sequence is TGTGCCAGCAGCCTCGCGACCCTGAACAATGAGCAGTTCTTC.